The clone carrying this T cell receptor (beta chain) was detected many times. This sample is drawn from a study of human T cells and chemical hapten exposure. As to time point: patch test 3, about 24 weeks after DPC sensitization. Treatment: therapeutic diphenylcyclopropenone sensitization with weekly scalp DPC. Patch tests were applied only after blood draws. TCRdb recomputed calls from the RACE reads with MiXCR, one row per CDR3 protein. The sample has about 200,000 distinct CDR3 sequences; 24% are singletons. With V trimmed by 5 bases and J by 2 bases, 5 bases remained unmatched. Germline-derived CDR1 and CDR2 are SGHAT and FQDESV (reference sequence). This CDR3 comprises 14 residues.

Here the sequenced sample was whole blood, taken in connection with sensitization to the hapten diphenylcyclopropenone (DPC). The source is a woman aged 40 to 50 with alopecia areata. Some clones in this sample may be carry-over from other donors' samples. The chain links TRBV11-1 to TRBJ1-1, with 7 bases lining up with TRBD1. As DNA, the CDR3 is TGTGCCAGCAGCCCCGGGACAGCAAACACTGAAGCTTTCTTT. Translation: CASSPGTANTEAFF.